This T cell receptor beta chain was sequenced in a study of OX40 agonist ivuxolimab in advanced cancers. Across the whole study: Recorded diagnoses for dose-escalation patients were hepatocellular carcinoma, melanoma, renal cell or head and neck cancer. Study-wide results and limits: With doses of 0.1-3.0 mg/kg, partial responders showed among the lowest clonal expansion.

Profiled with immunoSEQ multiplex PCR; TCRdb holds only in-frame clones, not every one. The sample lists fewer than 80,000 clones, approximately 83% occurring once. Of note for this clone: Its antigen is unidentified.

CDR1 MNHEY and CDR2 SVGAGI come from the germline V gene. V lost 2 bases, J lost 3 bases, and 10 bases lay in between. This CDR3 contains 15 residues. The V call is TRBV6-5, the J call TRBJ2-2; D is ambiguous. The sequence was obtained from an adult with an advanced solid tumor such as melanoma, head and neck, liver or kidney cancer. The sample here was CD4+ or CD8+ T cells sorted from blood, taken in a trial of the OX40 agonist ivuxolimab. CDR3 sequence: CASSYTRDHTGELFF. The CDR3 nucleotides are TGTGCCAGCAGTTACACCCGCGACCACACCGGGGAGCTGTTTTTT.